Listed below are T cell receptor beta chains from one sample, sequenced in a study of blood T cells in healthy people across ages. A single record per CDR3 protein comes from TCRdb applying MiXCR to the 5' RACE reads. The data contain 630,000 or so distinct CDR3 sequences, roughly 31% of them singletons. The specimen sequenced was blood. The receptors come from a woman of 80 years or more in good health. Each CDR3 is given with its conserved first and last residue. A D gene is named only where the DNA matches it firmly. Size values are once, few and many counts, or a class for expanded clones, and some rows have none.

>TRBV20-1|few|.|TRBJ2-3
CSATQPSAGATLAADTQYF
TGCAGTGCTACGCAGCCCTCGGCGGGGGCCACCCTCGCGGCAGATACGCAGTATTTT
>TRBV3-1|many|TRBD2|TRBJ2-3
CASSPRTSADTQYF
TGTGCCAGCAGCCCTCGGACTAGCGCAGATACGCAGTATTTT
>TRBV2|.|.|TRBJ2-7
CASSVSRVNGEQYF
TGTGCCAGCAGTGTCTCCAGGGTGAACGGCGAGCAGTACTTC
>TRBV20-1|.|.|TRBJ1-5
CSASPSDYSNQPQHF
TGCAGTGCTAGCCCCTCAGACTATAGCAATCAGCCCCAGCATTTT
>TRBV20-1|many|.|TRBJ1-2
CSAPSPQGLSYGYTF
TGCAGTGCTCCCTCCCCTCAGGGATTGAGTTATGGCTACACCTTC
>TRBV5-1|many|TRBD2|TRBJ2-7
CASSLGGGLNYEQYF
TGCGCCAGCAGCTTGGGCGGGGGGTTGAACTACGAGCAGTACTTC
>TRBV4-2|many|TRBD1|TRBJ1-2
CASSQGWAGGNYGYTF
TGTGCCAGCAGCCAAGGATGGGCAGGGGGTAACTATGGCTACACCTTC
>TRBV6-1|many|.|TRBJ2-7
CASSEPGLSSYEQYF
TGTGCCAGCAGTGAGCCAGGTCTTAGCTCCTACGAGCAGTACTTC
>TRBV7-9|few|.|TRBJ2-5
CASSLSGVSETRYF
TGTGCCAGCAGCCTCTCAGGGGTTTCGGAGACCCGGTACTTC
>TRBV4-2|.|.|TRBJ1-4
CASSQAGATNEKLFF
TGTGCCAGCAGCCAGGCAGGGGCAACTAATGAAAAACTGTTTTTT
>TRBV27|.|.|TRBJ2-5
CASSLAGSRGGETQYF
TGTGCCAGCAGTTTGGCGGGTTCCAGGGGGGGAGAGACCCAGTACTTC
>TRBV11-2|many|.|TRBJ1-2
CASSLGDRYGYTF
TGTGCCAGCAGCTTGGGCGACCGCTATGGCTACACCTTC
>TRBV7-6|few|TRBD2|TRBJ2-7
CASSLGWDYNEQYF
TGTGCCAGCAGCTTAGGTTGGGACTACAATGAGCAGTACTTC
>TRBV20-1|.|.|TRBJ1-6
CSARETVTHSPLHF
TGCAGTGCTAGAGAAACCGTCACCCACTCACCCCTCCACTTT
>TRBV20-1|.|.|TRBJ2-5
CSANTLGTHQETQYF
TGCAGTGCTAACACACTTGGGACTCACCAAGAGACCCAGTACTTC
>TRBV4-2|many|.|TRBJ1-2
CASSHDRSYGYTF
TGTGCCAGCAGCCACGACAGAAGCTATGGCTACACCTTC
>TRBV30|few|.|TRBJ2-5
CAWSPDSWGAQYF
TGTGCCTGGAGCCCAGATTCCTGGGGGGCCCAGTACTTC
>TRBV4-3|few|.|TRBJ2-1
CASSQEPPGWTSYEQFF
TGCGCCAGCAGCCAAGAACCTCCGGGATGGACCTCATATGAGCAGTTCTTC
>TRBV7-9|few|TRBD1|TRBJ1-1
CASSVGQSVAEAFF
TGTGCCAGCAGCGTGGGACAGTCGGTAGCTGAAGCTTTCTTT
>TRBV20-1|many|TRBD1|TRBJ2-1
CSARSGDRTYNEQFF
TGCAGTGCTAGGTCGGGGGACAGGACCTACAATGAGCAGTTCTTC
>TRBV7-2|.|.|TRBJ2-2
CASSLNRDSGELFF
TGTGCCAGTAGCTTGAACAGGGACTCCGGGGAGCTGTTTTTT
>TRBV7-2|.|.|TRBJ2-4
CASSSGPYIQYF
TGTGCCAGCAGCTCGGGCCCTTACATTCAGTACTTC
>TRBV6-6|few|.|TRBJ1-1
CASRRGGGTEAFF
TGTGCCAGTCGACGGGGGGGTGGTACTGAAGCTTTCTTT
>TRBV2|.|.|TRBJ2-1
CTSSWGTLGEQFF
TGTACCAGCAGTTGGGGGACTCTTGGTGAGCAGTTCTTC
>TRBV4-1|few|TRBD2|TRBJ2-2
CASSQDLSGGPSGELFF
TGCGCCAGCAGCCAAGATCTAAGCGGGGGGCCCTCCGGGGAGCTGTTTTTT
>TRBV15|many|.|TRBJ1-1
CATSRDRGPEAFF
TGTGCCACCAGCAGAGATAGGGGACCTGAAGCTTTCTTT
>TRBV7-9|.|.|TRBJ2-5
CASSLAEYQETQYF
TGTGCCAGCAGCTTAGCGGAGTACCAAGAGACCCAGTACTTC
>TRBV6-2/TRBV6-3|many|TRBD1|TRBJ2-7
CASSYPPRCRGLDEQYF
TGTGCCAGCAGTTACCCCCCCAGGTGCAGGGGGCTAGACGAGCAGTACTTC
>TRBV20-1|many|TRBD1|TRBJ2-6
CSARAGSGQGATGANVLTF
TGCAGTGCTAGAGCAGGGTCGGGACAGGGGGCCACTGGGGCCAACGTCCTGACTTTC
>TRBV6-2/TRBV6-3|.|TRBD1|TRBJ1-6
CASSGGETGTKNSPLHF
TGTGCCAGCAGTGGCGGGGAGACAGGGACGAAGAATTCACCCCTCCACTTT
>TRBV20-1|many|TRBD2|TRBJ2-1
CSARGLAGGRNEQFF
TGCAGTGCTAGAGGTCTAGCGGGGGGGCGGAATGAGCAGTTCTTC
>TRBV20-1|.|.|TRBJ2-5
CSATGYLAETQYF
TGCAGTGCTACGGGATACTTAGCGGAGACCCAGTACTTC
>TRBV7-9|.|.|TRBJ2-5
CASSPAGAETQYF
TGTGCCAGCAGCCCCGCCGGGGCAGAGACCCAGTACTTC
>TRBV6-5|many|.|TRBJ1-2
CASTRGGTGIYTF
TGTGCCAGCACACGGGGGGGCACTGGAATCTACACCTTC
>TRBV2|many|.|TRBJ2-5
CASSTETQYF
TGTGCCAGCAGTACGGAGACCCAGTACTTC
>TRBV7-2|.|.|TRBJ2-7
CASKHKGWGEQYF
TGTGCCAGCAAACACAAAGGGTGGGGCGAGCAGTACTTC
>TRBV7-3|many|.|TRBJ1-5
CASSSIGGEHQPQHF
TGTGCCAGCAGCTCCATCGGGGGGGAGCATCAGCCCCAGCATTTT
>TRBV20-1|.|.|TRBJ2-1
CSASWGGSGNEQFF
TGCAGTGCTAGTTGGGGAGGCTCGGGGAATGAGCAGTTCTTC
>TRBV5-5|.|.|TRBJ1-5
CASSPPSGQPRHF
TGTGCCAGCAGCCCACCATCGGGCCAGCCCCGGCATTTT
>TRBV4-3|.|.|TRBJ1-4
CASSLLGGGHEKLFF
TGCGCCAGCAGCCTATTGGGCGGAGGGCATGAAAAACTGTTTTTT
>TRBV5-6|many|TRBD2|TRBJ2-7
CASSFVGGSSLREQYF
TGTGCCAGCAGCTTTGTGGGGGGGTCCTCTCTACGGGAGCAGTACTTC
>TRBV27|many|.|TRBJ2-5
CASSLAGSPETQYF
TGTGCCAGCAGTTTAGCTGGATCCCCAGAGACCCAGTACTTC
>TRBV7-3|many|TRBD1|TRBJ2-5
CASSPRDRDGAQYF
TGTGCCAGCAGCCCCCGGGACAGGGACGGGGCCCAGTACTTC
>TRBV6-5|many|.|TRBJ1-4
CARAPRGVNEKLFF
TGTGCCAGAGCACCCCGGGGGGTTAATGAAAAACTGTTTTTT
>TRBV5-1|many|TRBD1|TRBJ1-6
CASSQDRVETPLHF
TGCGCCAGCAGCCAGGACAGGGTCGAGACACCCCTCCACTTT
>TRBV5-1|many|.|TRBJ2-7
CASSIQGSLSYEQYF
TGCGCCAGCAGCATCCAGGGGTCATTGTCCTACGAGCAGTACTTC
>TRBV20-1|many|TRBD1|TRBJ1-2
CSASATGEYGYTF
TGCAGTGCTAGCGCTACAGGGGAATATGGCTACACCTTC
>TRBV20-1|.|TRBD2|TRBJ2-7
CSAREGTSEFYEQYF
TGCAGTGCTAGAGAAGGGACTAGCGAGTTCTACGAGCAGTACTTC
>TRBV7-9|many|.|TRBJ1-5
CASSLGGPREPQHF
TGTGCCAGCAGCTTAGGTGGGCCGAGGGAGCCCCAGCATTTT
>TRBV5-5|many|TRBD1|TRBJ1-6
CASSLVNRGPMSPLHF
TGTGCCAGCAGCCTTGTTAACAGGGGCCCCATGTCACCCCTCCACTTT
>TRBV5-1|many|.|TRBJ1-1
CASSFRDGTEAFF
TGCGCCAGCAGCTTCAGGGACGGCACTGAAGCTTTCTTT
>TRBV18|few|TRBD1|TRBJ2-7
CVSSALPGQGRGEQYF
TGTGTCAGCTCAGCATTACCGGGACAGGGACGGGGCGAGCAGTACTTC
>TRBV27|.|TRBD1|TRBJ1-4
CASSESGGRGEKLFF
TGTGCCAGCAGTGAGTCAGGGGGACGCGGTGAAAAACTGTTTTTT
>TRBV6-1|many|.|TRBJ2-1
CASLPRQGIGYEQFF
TGTGCCAGCCTCCCGAGGCAGGGAATAGGTTATGAGCAGTTCTTC